A selection of T cell receptor beta chains follows, all from one sample in a study of shared clonotypes between healthy human individuals. Clones were sequenced by immunoSEQ multiplex PCR, and TCRdb holds only the in-frame ones, with some missing. The sample yields 2 million or so clones, 95% seen once. The sequencing input was naive CD4+ T cells sorted from blood. Receptors originate from a man younger than 35 in good health. Each CDR3 is given with its conserved first and last residue. The order of the fields is D gene, J gene, V gene, clone size, CDR3 DNA, CDR3 protein. A D gene is named only where the DNA matches it firmly. Expanded clones are given a class, and other clones once, few, many or no size at all.

-	TRBJ1-3	TRBV28	-	TGTGCCAGCAGTTGGGGAATCCGACACACCATATATTTT	CASSWGIRHTIYF
TRBD2	TRBJ2-5	TRBV5-1	once	TGCGCCAGCAGCTATCGGACTAGCGGGGGGACAGGAGAGACCCAGTACTTC	CASSYRTSGGTGETQYF
-	TRBJ1-5	TRBV28	-	TGTGCCAGCAGCCGGGTTCCGGGGGCGCGGAGCAATCAGCCCCAGCATTTT	CASSRVPGARSNQPQHF
-	TRBJ1-5	TRBV4-1	-	TGCGCCAGCAGCCAAGATCCCCATCGGCCCCAGCATTTT	CASSQDPHRPQHF
TRBD1	TRBJ1-5	TRBV5-1	-	TGCGCCAGCAGCTCTGGACAGGGCAATCAGCCCCAGCATTTT	CASSSGQGNQPQHF
-	TRBJ1-2	TRBV7-9	-	TGTGCCAGCAGCTTAGACATTGGCTATGGCTACACCTTC	CASSLDIGYGYTF
-	TRBJ1-6	TRBV30	-	TGTGCCTGGAGACTAGGGGGGAGGTCACCCCTCCACTTT	CAWRLGGRSPLHF
-	TRBJ2-3	TRBV2	once	TGTGCCAGCAACAGACTAGCAGATACGCAGTATTTT	CASNRLADTQYF
TRBD2	TRBJ2-1	TRBV6-1	-	TGTGCCAGCAGTGAAGGGAGACTAGCGGGGATATACAATGAGCAGTTCTTC	CASSEGRLAGIYNEQFF
-	TRBJ1-2	TRBV5-1	-	TGCGCCAGCAGCTCCGGACACGAAAAGAACTATGGCTACACCTTC	CASSSGHEKNYGYTF
-	TRBJ1-2	TRBV6-1	-	TGTGCCAGCAGTGGCCAGTCCACCTCTAGTAACTATGGCTACACCTTC	CASSGQSTSSNYGYTF
TRBD2	TRBJ2-7	TRBV5-1	-	TGCGCCAGCAGCCCAGCCACTAGCGGGTCGTACGAGCAGTACTTC	CASSPATSGSYEQYF
-	TRBJ2-3	TRBV5-4	-	TGTGCCAGCAGCTTCCGGAGGGATACGCAGTATTTT	CASSFRRDTQYF
TRBD2	TRBJ2-1	TRBV10-1	-	TGCGCCAGCAGTGAGGCGAGCGGGGCTCCCTCTGAGCAGTTCTTC	CASSEASGAPSEQFF
-	TRBJ1-3	TRBV28	-	TGTGCCAGCAGTCGGGAGAGAAACTCTGGAAACACCATATATTTT	CASSRERNSGNTIYF
-	TRBJ1-6	TRBV5-1	-	TGCGCCAGCAGCCCCATCGAAGGGAGAAATTCACCCCTCCACTTT	CASSPIEGRNSPLHF
-	TRBJ2-2	TRBV10-1	-	TGCGCCAGCAGTGGGGACGCCGGGGAGCTGTTTTTT	CASSGDAGELFF
TRBD2	TRBJ2-5	TRBV5-3	-	TGTGCCAGAAGCTTGGTGGCTGGGGCTAGCGGGGGAGAGACCCAGTACTTC	CARSLVAGASGGETQYF
-	TRBJ1-1	TRBV30	-	TGTGCCTGGAGACAGCGTCGGAACACTGAAGCTTTCTTT	CAWRQRRNTEAFF
TRBD2	TRBJ2-1	TRBV5-1	-	TGCGCCAGCAGCGCTAGCGGGGGGGCCAGTGATGAGCAGTTCTTC	CASSASGGASDEQFF
TRBD2	TRBJ2-1	TRBV5-1	-	TGCGCCAGCAGCTTAACGGCTAGCGGGAGCAATGAGCAGTTCTTC	CASSLTASGSNEQFF
-	TRBJ1-2	TRBV5-6	-	TGTGCCAGCAGCTTGTCCGGAATCTATGGCTACACCTTC	CASSLSGIYGYTF
TRBD1	TRBJ1-4	TRBV7-9	-	TGTGCCAGCACCAGGGGGAAGGGTAATGAAAAACTGTTTTTT	CASTRGKGNEKLFF
TRBD1	TRBJ1-2	TRBV6-5	-	TGTGCCAGCAGTTACTCGGGGACAGTTAACTATGGCTACACCTTC	CASSYSGTVNYGYTF
-	TRBJ2-3	TRBV5-1	-	TGCGCCAGCAGCTTGGAAGGGACGACCACAGATACGCAGTATTTT	CASSLEGTTTDTQYF
-	TRBJ2-5	TRBV4-1	-	TGCGCCAGCAGCCAAGATGGGACCGCCATTCAAGAGACCCAGTACTTC	CASSQDGTAIQETQYF
TRBD2	TRBJ2-5	TRBV9	-	TGTGCCAGCAGCGTAGACGGACTAGCGGGAGGGCCGAGGGAGACCCAGTACTTC	CASSVDGLAGGPRETQYF